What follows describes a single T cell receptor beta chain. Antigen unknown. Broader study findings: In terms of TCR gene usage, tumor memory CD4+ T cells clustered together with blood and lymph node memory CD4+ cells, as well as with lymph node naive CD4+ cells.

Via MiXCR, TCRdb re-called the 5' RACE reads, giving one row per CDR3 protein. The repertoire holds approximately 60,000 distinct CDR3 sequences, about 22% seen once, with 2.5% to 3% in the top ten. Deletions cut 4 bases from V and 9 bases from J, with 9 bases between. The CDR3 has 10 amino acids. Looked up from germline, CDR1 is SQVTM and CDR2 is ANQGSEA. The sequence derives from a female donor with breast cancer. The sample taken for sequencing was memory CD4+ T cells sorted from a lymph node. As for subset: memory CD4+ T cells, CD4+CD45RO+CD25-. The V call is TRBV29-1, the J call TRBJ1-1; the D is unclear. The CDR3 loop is CSVGGEKAFF. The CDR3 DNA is TGCAGCGTTGGAGGCGAGAAAGCTTTCTTT. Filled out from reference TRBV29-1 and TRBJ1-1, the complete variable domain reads SAVISQKPSRDICQRGTSLTIQCQVDSQVTMMFWYRQQPGQSLTLIATANQGSEATYESGFVIDKFPISRPNLTFSTLTVSNMSPEDSSIYLCSVGGEKAFFGQGTRLTVV.